This TCR beta chain was captured by sequencing in a study of blood T cell repertoires in COVID-19. Across the whole study: PBMCs, B-cell-depleted T cells, or T cells provided the cDNA or gDNA that made up the material.

This CDR3 has 17 amino acids. In germline, CDR1 is MNHEY, CDR2 SMNVEV (reference sequence). After removal of 3 bases from V and 2 bases from J, the junction contained 11 bases not matched to a gene. Clones were sequenced by immunoSEQ multiplex PCR, and TCRdb holds only the in-frame ones, with some missing. The sample has 95,000 to 150,000 clones; less than 90% are singletons. This clonotype was sampled from a man older than 75 with acute or convalescent COVID-19. Sample: peripheral blood. The chain combines TRBV27 with TRBJ2-3; 7 positions match TRBD2. The CDR3 DNA reads TGTGCCAGCAGTTTCTCTCGGCTAGCGGCTAACACAGATACGCAGTATTTT. Its protein is CASSFSRLAANTDTQYF.